Each of the 32 T cell receptor beta chains below was sequenced from the same sample in a study of blood T cell repertoires in COVID-19. Clones were read by immunoSEQ multiplex PCR, and TCRdb kept only the in-frame ones, dropping some. The sample gives some 210,000 clones, nearly 90% of which show up once; around 5.9% is in the top ten. The sequenced sample was peripheral blood. These receptors were collected from a woman between 40 and 50 years old who had recovered from COVID-19.

This rearrangement joins TRBV5-1 to TRBJ2-6; 7 nucleotides agree with TRBD2. The junction had 7 bases not matched to a gene; V was cut back by 5 bases and J by 2 bases. This CDR3 comprises 16 residues. The V gene's germline CDR1 is SGHRS and CDR2 YFSETQ. The CDR3 sequence: CASRGLAVTGANVLTF. The DNA of the CDR3 is TGCGCCAGCAGGGGCCTAGCGGTAACTGGGGCCAACGTCCTGACTTTC.

This clone was detected only once. The chain uses TRBV19 and TRBJ2-2; D is possibly TRBD1 (6 bases). The CDR3 is made up of 14 amino acids. Trimming took 5 bases from V and 7 from J, leaving 14 bases between them. Germline CDR1 reads LNHDA; CDR2 reads SQIVND (reference sequence). The CDR3 DNA is TGTGCCAGTAGTGTCGGGACACCCAGCGGGGAGCTGTTTTTT. Its protein product is CASSVGTPSGELFF.

The chain is built from TRBV6-4 and TRBJ2-3; 7 bases are shared with TRBD1. Germline-derived CDR1 and CDR2 are MRHNA and SNTAGT. The CDR3 consists of 14 residues. The ends lost 6 bases at V and 5 bases at J; junction bases unmatched: 8. CDR3 residues: CASSRTGSGDTQYF. The CDR3 region has the DNA TGTGCCAGCAGCCGGACAGGCAGTGGAGATACGCAGTATTTT.

This chain uses TRBV4-1 with TRBJ2-1; D possibly corresponds to TRBD2 (7 bases). The germline CDR1 and CDR2 sequences are MGHRA and YSYEKL. This CDR3 comprises 17 residues. V was pared by 3 bases and J by 0 bases, with 15 bases between. CDR3 loop: CASSQGGATLSYNEQFF. CDR3 nucleotides: TGCGCCAGCAGCCAGGGGGGGGCTACCCTCTCCTACAATGAGCAGTTCTTC.

This rearrangement joins TRBV30 to TRBJ1-1; maybe TRBD1 (6 bases). The CDR3 is 12 amino acids. CDR1 and CDR2 (germline): GTSNPN, SVGIG (reference sequence). Trimming removed 3 bases from V and 4 bases from J, with 9 bases in between. The CDR3 bases are TGTGCCTGGAGCAGGGGTCCCACTGAAGCTTTCTTT. This gives the protein CAWSRGPTEAFF.

V usage is TRBV6-5 and J usage is TRBJ2-5; 7 bases map to TRBD1. Germline V CDR1 and CDR2: MNHEY, SVGAGI. The CDR3 is 14 residues long. V shed 3 bases, J shed 3 bases, and the junction held 4 bases outside the gene matches. The CDR3 DNA sequence: TGTGCCAGCAGTTATGGGACAGCCGAAGAGACCCAGTACTTC. As protein: CASSYGTAEETQYF.

The J gene is TRBJ2-7, the V gene TRBV28; TRBD1 is a possible D gene (6 bases). V was cut by 5 bases and J by 4 bases, with 12 bases left in between. The CDR3 totals 13 residues. CDR1 and CDR2 (germline): MDHEN, SYDVKM. CDR3: CASSPPDRYEQYF. CDR3 sequence (DNA): TGTGCCAGCAGTCCCCCCGACAGGTACGAGCAGTACTTC.

The chain is built from TRBV5-4 and TRBJ2-2; 11 bases align to TRBD2. The trim removed 0 bases at V and 4 bases at J, leaving 8 bases unmatched. Germline loops: CDR1 SGHNT, CDR2 YYREEE (reference sequence). CDR3 length: 18 residues. The CDR3 DNA follows: TGTGCCAGCAGCTTGGCCCGCGGGACTAGCGGTCGCACCGGGGAGCTGTTTTTT. Translation gives CASSLARGTSGRTGELFF.

The chain is built from TRBV19 and TRBJ1-1; TRBD1 aligns across 8 bases. V was clipped by 6 bases and J by 1 base; unmatched bases: 4. CDR3 length: 14 amino acids. The germline gives CDR1 LNHDA, CDR2 SQIVND (reference sequence). The CDR3 DNA follows: TGTGCCAGTAGCCCCGGGACAGGGAACACTGAAGCTTTCTTT. Its protein is CASSPGTGNTEAFF.

The chain carries TRBV24-1 and TRBJ2-3, with 9 bases that match TRBD1. The J segment lost 7 bases and the V segment lost 2 bases, leaving 15 bases of the junction unmatched. Germline V lookup: CDR1 KGHDR, CDR2 SFDVKD. This CDR3 has 18 amino acids. The CDR3: CATSDSGQGSTSVNTQYF. The CDR3 region has the DNA TGTGCCACCAGTGATTCGGGACAGGGATCGACTAGTGTGAATACGCAGTATTTT.

This chain links TRBV7-9 with TRBJ2-5; 8 bases map to TRBD1. The V segment lost 8 bases and the J segment 5 bases; nucleotides outside the gene matches: 7. This CDR3 contains 13 residues. The germline V gene has CDR1 SEHNR and CDR2 FQNEAQ (reference sequence). This CDR3 reads CASGRGRMETQYF. In DNA form, the CDR3 reads TGTGCCAGCGGCAGGGGGCGGATGGAGACCCAGTACTTC.

This sequence joins TRBV7-2 and TRBJ2-7, with a tentative D call TRBD2 (6 bases). The CDR3 has 14 amino acids. V was clipped by 3 bases and J by 2 bases, with 11 bases between them. Germline loops: CDR1 SGHTA, CDR2 FQGNSA. CDR3 sequence (DNA): TGTGCCAGCAGCTTGGGGACTCACACCTACGAGCAGTACTTC. Translated: CASSLGTHTYEQYF.

The V call is TRBV3-1 (or the pseudogene TRBV3-2), the J call TRBJ2-7; 7 bases fit TRBD1. The CDR3 loop spans 15 amino acids. The ends lost 4 bases at V and 7 bases at J; junction bases unmatched: 13. CDR1 LGHDT and CDR2 YNNKEL come from the germline V gene (reference sequence). The CDR3 sequence: CASSLMTTGTEEQYF. The CDR3 DNA sequence: TGTGCCAGCAGCCTTATGACGACAGGGACGGAAGAGCAGTACTTC.

This clone showed up just once. The chain is built from TRBV19 and TRBJ2-1, with TRBD2 matching 14 bases. The CDR3 runs to 15 residues. J was trimmed by 7 bases and V by 4 bases; bases with no gene match: 3. Germline loops: CDR1 LNHDA, CDR2 SQIVND (reference sequence). DNA for the CDR3: TGTGCCAGTAGTACCGGACTAGCGGGAGGTAATGAGCAGTTCTTC. The encoded protein is CASSTGLAGGNEQFF.

This clone is a singleton in its sample. The V gene is TRBV3-1 (or the pseudogene TRBV3-2), the J gene TRBJ1-3; possible D gene TRBD1, 6 bases. Trimming left V 7 bases short and J 0 bases short, with 16 bases between. Looked up from germline, CDR1 is LGHDT and CDR2 is YNNKEL (reference sequence). This CDR3 is built from 16 residues. The CDR3 coding sequence is TGTGCCAGCATACGAGGGCAGGGACACTCTGGAAACACCATATATTTT. Its translation: CASIRGQGHSGNTIYF.

This rearrangement joins TRBV30 to TRBJ2-2; 7 bases match TRBD2. V gave up 0 bases and J gave up 3 bases; unmatched junction bases: 4. The CDR3 is 15 residues long. From germline, CDR1 is GTSNPN and CDR2 SVGIG (reference sequence). The CDR3 nucleotides read TGTGCCTGGAGTGTAGCGGGGCTCCACACCGGGGAGCTGTTTTTT. Translated, it gives CAWSVAGLHTGELFF.

This clone was recorded once. This chain uses TRBV6-5 with TRBJ2-7; maybe TRBD2 (6 bases). The CDR3 is 15 amino acids. Germline CDR1 MNHEY, CDR2 SVGAGI. Trimming removed 7 bases from V and 0 bases from J, with 16 bases in between. The CDR3 DNA is TGTGCCAGCACCCCGATGCGGGGCATCTCCTACGAGCAGTACTTC. It yields the protein CASTPMRGISYEQYF.

The V call is TRBV6-5, the J call TRBJ2-2; tentative D call: TRBD2 (6 bases). The CDR3 extends over 14 amino acids. Trimming took 6 bases from V and 3 from J, leaving 11 bases between them. The germline V gene has CDR1 MNHEY and CDR2 SVGAGI. The DNA of the CDR3 is TGTGCCAGCAGGATAACGGGAGACACCGGGGAGCTGTTTTTT. Translated: CASRITGDTGELFF.

The gene calls are TRBV6-5 and TRBJ2-1, with TRBD1 matching 9 bases. Germline values: CDR1 MNHEY, CDR2 SVGAGI. The CDR3 length is 15 residues. V trimming: 8 bases; J trimming: 5 bases; junction bases outside the gene matches: 10. The CDR3 reads CASYTTGTGNNEQFF. CDR3 DNA sequence: TGTGCCAGCTATACCACCGGGACAGGGAACAATGAGCAGTTCTTC.

This chain connects TRBV5-8 to TRBJ2-1, with 14 bases matching TRBD2. Trimming took 3 bases from V and 9 from J; bases not matched to a gene: 2. Germline CDR1 and CDR2: SGHTS and YDEGEE. The length of the CDR3 is 14 residues. CDR3 residues: CASSSGLAGGEQFF. The DNA for the CDR3 is TGTGCCAGCAGCTCAGGACTAGCGGGAGGTGAGCAGTTCTTC.

V gene TRBV18 combines with J gene TRBJ1-5; D perhaps matches TRBD1 (5 bases). There are 18 residues in the CDR3. V shed 5 bases and J shed 0 bases, with 20 bases lying between them. From germline, CDR1 is KGHSH and CDR2 LQKENI. CDR3 bases: TGTGCCAGCTCATTTGAAGGCAGGGCCCGATATAGCAATCAGCCCCAGCATTTT. It encodes CASSFEGRARYSNQPQHF.

The chain uses TRBV19 and TRBJ1-1; D unclear. The CDR3 sequence is 12 residues long. The V and J ends lost 1 base and 7 bases respectively, with 7 bases between them. Germline CDR1 is LNHDA and CDR2 is SQIVND (reference sequence). CDR3 amino acids: CASSIGAVEAFF. The CDR3 coding sequence is TGTGCCAGTAGTATAGGGGCAGTTGAAGCTTTCTTT. Using reference TRBV19 and TRBJ1-1 for the parts outside the CDR3, the full variable domain is DGGITQSPKYLFRKEGQNVTLSCEQNLNHDAMYWYRQDPGQGLRLIYYSQIVNDFQKGDIAEGYSVSREKKESFPLTVTSAQKNPTAFYLCASSIGAVEAFFGQGTRLTVV.

With respect to this clone: A junction boundary mismatches the germline segment, possibly from a read error. The V and J genes are TRBV7-2 and TRBJ2-5; unclear D gene. Germline assignment: CDR1 SGHTA and CDR2 FQGNSA. The CDR3 loop spans 14 amino acids. CDR3 DNA sequence: TGTGCCAGCAGCTTAATGACACTTCAAGGGACCCAGTACTTC. This codes for CASSLMTLQGTQYF.

The J gene is TRBJ1-2, the V gene TRBV5-8; D is ambiguous. This CDR3 region has 14 residues. V lost 5 bases to trimming and J lost 11 bases, with 22 bases between them. Germline CDR1 reads SGHTS; CDR2 reads YDEGEE. The DNA for the CDR3 is TGTGCCAGCAGGTCCGGGAGCGTGGGAGTCGGATACACCTTC. It yields the protein CASRSGSVGVGYTF.

The chain recombines TRBV7-9 with TRBJ2-3; 10 bases align to TRBD1. Looked up from germline, CDR1 is SEHNR and CDR2 is FQNEAQ (reference sequence). CDR3 size: 15 residues. V was clipped by 4 bases and J by 4 bases; unmatched bases: 5. Here the CDR3 DNA reads TGTGCCAGCAGCTCGCCGGGACAGGGGTCAGATACGCAGTATTTT. It yields the protein CASSSPGQGSDTQYF.

The V and J genes are TRBV2 and TRBJ1-4; D gene uncertain. Trimming pared 2 bases from V and 7 bases from J, leaving 14 bases between. In germline, CDR1 is SNHLY, CDR2 FYNNEI. The CDR3 is 15 amino acids. CDR3 region: CASSEIQESSEKLFF. In DNA, the CDR3 is TGTGCCAGCAGTGAAATTCAGGAATCGAGTGAAAAACTGTTTTTT.

In this sample, this clone turned up once. This chain connects TRBV19 to TRBJ1-2; TRBD1 matches at 8 bases. After removal of 6 bases from V and 6 bases from J, the junction contained 9 bases not matched to a gene. Germline V gene lookup returns CDR1 LNHDA and CDR2 SQIVND (reference sequence). This CDR3 contains 14 residues. DNA for the CDR3: TGTGCCAGTAGCGACAGGGGTCCCTTTAATGGCTACACCTTC. Protein sequence: CASSDRGPFNGYTF.

The J gene is TRBJ2-7, the V gene TRBV5-1; 7 nucleotides align to TRBD1. J lost 4 bases, V lost 0 bases, and 1 base had no gene match. The CDR3 covers 13 residues. Looked up from germline, CDR1 is SGHRS and CDR2 is YFSETQ. The CDR3 loop reads CASSLDRGYEQYF. The CDR3 DNA follows: TGCGCCAGCAGCTTGGACAGGGGTTACGAGCAGTACTTC.

This chain connects TRBV2 to TRBJ2-3; 9 nucleotides agree with TRBD2. V lost 7 bases and J lost 3; bases outside the gene matches: 8. The germline CDR1 and CDR2 sequences are SNHLY and FYNNEI. This CDR3 spans 15 amino acids. CDR3 coding DNA: TGTGCCAGCACTCTTAGCGGGAGTTTAACAGATACGCAGTATTTT. This encodes CASTLSGSLTDTQYF.

The chain joins TRBV18 to TRBJ1-4; D is perhaps TRBD1 (6 bases). This CDR3 is built from 22 residues. V lost 4 bases and J 0 bases, leaving 30 bases between the germline ends. Germline lookup yields CDR1 KGHSH and CDR2 LQKENI. The DNA for the CDR3 is TGTGCCAGCTCACTACGACCCCAAACCGGGACACGTCACACTTCAACTAATGAAAAACTGTTTTTT. It encodes CASSLRPQTGTRHTSTNEKLFF.

The V gene is TRBV2, the J gene TRBJ1-1, with unresolved D. The CDR3 length is 10 residues. V dropped 6 bases and J dropped 4 bases, with 3 bases sitting between them. Germline V gene sequence: CDR1 SNHLY, CDR2 FYNNEI. CDR3 coding DNA: TGTGCCAGCAGCAGCACTGAAGCTTTCTTT. It translates to CASSSTEAFF.

This chain joins TRBV7-2 and TRBJ2-2; D perhaps matches TRBD1 (6 bases). Germline V gene data show CDR1 as SGHTA and CDR2 as FQGNSA. V was cut by 4 bases and J by 13 bases, with 19 bases left in between. There are 14 residues in the CDR3. The CDR3 region is CASSSKQGLGGLFF. CDR3 coding DNA: TGTGCCAGCAGCTCAAAACAGGGTCTGGGTGGGCTGTTTTTT.